This section outlines one T cell receptor (beta chain) sequence together with its context. The CDR3 length is 13 residues. The ends lost 3 bases at V and 1 base at J; junction bases unmatched: 1. Germline CDR1 SQVTM, CDR2 ANQGSEA. Method: immunoSEQ multiplex PCR; TCRdb's copy keeps in-frame clones and lacks some. The sample yields some 70,000 clones, about nine tenths seen once. The data are from a study of graft-versus-host responses after intestinal transplantation. The receptor comes from a human patient who received an intestinal transplant, so some T cells may come from the graft donor. The chain carries TRBV29-1 and TRBJ2-3, with 7 nucleotides matching TRBD2. The sequenced sample was bone marrow, obtained approximately 100 weeks after intestinal transplantation. For the CDR3, the DNA is TGCAGCGTTGACCGGGGGGGCACAGATACGCAGTATTTT. It codes for CSVDRGGTDTQYF.